Listed below are T cell receptor beta chains from one sample, sequenced in a study of blood T cell repertoires in COVID-19. The table came from immunoSEQ multiplex PCR; TCRdb's copy has only in-frame clones and leaves some out. The table shows 200,000 to 300,000 clones, with roughly 83% occurring only once. The specimen was peripheral blood. All receptors come from an elderly man with acute or convalescent COVID-19. Both conserved end residues are part of each CDR3. A D gene is named only where the DNA matches it firmly. Only some rows state a clone size, as once, few, many or a class for expanded clones.

clone_size j_call d_call v_call cdr3_aa cdr3_nt
. TRBJ2-7 . TRBV30 CAWSFVGSEQYF TGTGCCTGGAGCTTTGTGGGGAGTGAGCAGTACTTC
. TRBJ1-1 TRBD1 TRBV27 CASSPRFTGGNTEAFF TGTGCCAGCAGTCCCCGGTTTACAGGGGGGAACACTGAAGCTTTCTTT
. TRBJ2-7 TRBD1 TRBV19 CASRRGQGDQYEQYF TGTGCCAGTAGAAGGGGCCAGGGGGACCAGTACGAGCAGTACTTC
. TRBJ2-1 TRBD1 TRBV24-1 CATSLPRDSYNEQFF TGTGCCACCAGCCTCCCCCGGGACAGCTACAATGAGCAGTTCTTC
. TRBJ1-5 . TRBV6-1 CASSETYSFNQPQHF TGTGCCAGCAGTGAAACGTACAGTTTCAATCAGCCCCAGCATTTT
. TRBJ2-2 . TRBV7-9 CASSKGGPNTGELFF TGTGCCAGCAGCAAAGGGGGGCCGAACACCGGGGAGCTGTTTTTT
. TRBJ2-7 . TRBV5-1 CASSLIDSRTYEQYF TGCGCCAGCAGCTTAATTGACAGCCGAACCTACGAGCAGTACTTC
. TRBJ1-2 . TRBV19 CASREGGTGLRSLNGYTF TGTGCCAGTAGAGAAGGTGGTACAGGGTTGCGATCCCTCAATGGCTACACCTTC
once TRBJ2-1 TRBD1 TRBV19 CASSPRQGLLSWDNEQFF TGTGCCAGTAGCCCTAGACAGGGATTACTGAGTTGGGACAATGAGCAGTTCTTC
. TRBJ2-3 . TRBV5-1 CASSLAGRVSDTQYF TGCGCCAGCAGCTTGGCCGGCAGGGTCTCGGATACGCAGTATTTT
once TRBJ1-3 TRBD1 TRBV3-1/TRBV3-2 CASSQGQGAGNTIYF TGTGCCAGCAGCCAGGGCCAGGGGGCTGGAAACACCATATATTTT
. TRBJ2-3 TRBD1 TRBV5-1 CASSTGDRPSTDTQYF TGCGCCAGCAGCACAGGGGACAGGCCAAGCACAGATACGCAGTATTTT
. TRBJ2-7 TRBD1 TRBV6-5 CATKRTGGVYEQYF TGTGCCACGAAGCGGACAGGGGGAGTCTACGAGCAGTACTTC
. TRBJ2-4 . TRBV7-9 CASSLLAEADF TGTGCCAGCAGCTTATTGGCGGAGGCTGACTTC
once TRBJ1-2 TRBD1 TRBV28 CASRDRASYGYTF TGTGCCAGCCGGGACAGGGCATCTTATGGCTACACCTTC
. TRBJ2-7 . TRBV7-3 CASSLTIEYEQYF TGTGCCAGCAGCTTAACTATAGAGTACGAGCAGTACTTC